A single TCR beta chain is shown here with its context. The antigen remains undetermined. A much larger clone lies a single base off, so this may be a read error. This sample stems from a study of T cells in Graves' hyperthyroidism and ophthalmopathy. Overall study results and limits: Patients with ophthalmopathy were separated from those with stable hyperthyroidism by a 13 V-J model. Onset of ophthalmopathy came a median 6.5 months after the model predicted it.

Amplified regions were TCR beta CDR3 sequences from RNA transcripts. TCR CDR3 regions were first amplified by RT-PCR with HTBI primers. TCRdb analysed the multiplex PCR reads with MiXCR anew, one entry per CDR3 protein. The sample shows 650,000 to 850,000 distinct CDR3 sequences, around a sixth of them seen only once. The sample comprised blood. The receptor's source is a woman aged 50 to 65 with Graves' hyperthyroidism that later progressed to Graves' ophthalmopathy.

CDR3 DNA: TGTGCCGGCAGCTTGCTAAGGACAAACTACGAGCAGTACTTC. Amino acids: CAGSLLRTNYEQYF. This sequence joins TRBV11-2 and TRBJ2-7; tentatively, D is TRBD1 (5 bases). This CDR3 is 14 amino acids long. Looked up from germline, CDR1 is SGHAT and CDR2 is FQNNGV.